The table lists the clone carrying this T cell receptor (beta chain) with a few counts. Germline V gene lookup returns CDR1 SGHNT and CDR2 YYREEE (reference sequence). V shed 3 bases, J shed 3 bases, and the junction held 7 bases outside the gene matches. CDR3 size: 15 residues. The record originates from a study of high-grade serous ovarian cancer treatment subgroups. Study context: Mean per sample: around 14,000 reads, more than 6,500 unique TCR beta rearrangements.

The assay was immunoSEQ multiplex PCR, and TCRdb's table has in-frame clones only and misses some. This table has roughly 2,400 clones, around 75% appearing once. The tumor samples were collected prior to definitive surgery or chemotherapy. This receptor was identified in a human donor with high-grade serous ovarian cancer. Sequenced input: tumor tissue. This chain links TRBV5-4 with TRBJ2-5; TRBD2 aligns across 8 bases. The CDR3 here is CASSSSGGGKETQYF. CDR3 nucleotide sequence: TGTGCCAGCAGCTCCTCTGGCGGGGGGAAAGAGACCCAGTACTTC.